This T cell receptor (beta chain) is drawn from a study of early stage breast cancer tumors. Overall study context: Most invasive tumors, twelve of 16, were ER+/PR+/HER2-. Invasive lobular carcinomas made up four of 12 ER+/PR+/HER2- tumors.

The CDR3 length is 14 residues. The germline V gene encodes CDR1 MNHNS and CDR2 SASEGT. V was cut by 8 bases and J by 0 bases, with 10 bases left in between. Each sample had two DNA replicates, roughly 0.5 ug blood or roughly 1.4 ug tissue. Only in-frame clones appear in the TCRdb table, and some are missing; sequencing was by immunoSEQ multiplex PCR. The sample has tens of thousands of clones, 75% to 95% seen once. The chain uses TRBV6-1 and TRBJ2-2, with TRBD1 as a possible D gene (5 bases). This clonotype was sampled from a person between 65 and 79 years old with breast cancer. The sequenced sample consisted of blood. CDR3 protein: CASPPRANTGELFF. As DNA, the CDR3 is TGTGCCAGCCCCCCCAGGGCGAACACCGGGGAGCTGTTTTTT.